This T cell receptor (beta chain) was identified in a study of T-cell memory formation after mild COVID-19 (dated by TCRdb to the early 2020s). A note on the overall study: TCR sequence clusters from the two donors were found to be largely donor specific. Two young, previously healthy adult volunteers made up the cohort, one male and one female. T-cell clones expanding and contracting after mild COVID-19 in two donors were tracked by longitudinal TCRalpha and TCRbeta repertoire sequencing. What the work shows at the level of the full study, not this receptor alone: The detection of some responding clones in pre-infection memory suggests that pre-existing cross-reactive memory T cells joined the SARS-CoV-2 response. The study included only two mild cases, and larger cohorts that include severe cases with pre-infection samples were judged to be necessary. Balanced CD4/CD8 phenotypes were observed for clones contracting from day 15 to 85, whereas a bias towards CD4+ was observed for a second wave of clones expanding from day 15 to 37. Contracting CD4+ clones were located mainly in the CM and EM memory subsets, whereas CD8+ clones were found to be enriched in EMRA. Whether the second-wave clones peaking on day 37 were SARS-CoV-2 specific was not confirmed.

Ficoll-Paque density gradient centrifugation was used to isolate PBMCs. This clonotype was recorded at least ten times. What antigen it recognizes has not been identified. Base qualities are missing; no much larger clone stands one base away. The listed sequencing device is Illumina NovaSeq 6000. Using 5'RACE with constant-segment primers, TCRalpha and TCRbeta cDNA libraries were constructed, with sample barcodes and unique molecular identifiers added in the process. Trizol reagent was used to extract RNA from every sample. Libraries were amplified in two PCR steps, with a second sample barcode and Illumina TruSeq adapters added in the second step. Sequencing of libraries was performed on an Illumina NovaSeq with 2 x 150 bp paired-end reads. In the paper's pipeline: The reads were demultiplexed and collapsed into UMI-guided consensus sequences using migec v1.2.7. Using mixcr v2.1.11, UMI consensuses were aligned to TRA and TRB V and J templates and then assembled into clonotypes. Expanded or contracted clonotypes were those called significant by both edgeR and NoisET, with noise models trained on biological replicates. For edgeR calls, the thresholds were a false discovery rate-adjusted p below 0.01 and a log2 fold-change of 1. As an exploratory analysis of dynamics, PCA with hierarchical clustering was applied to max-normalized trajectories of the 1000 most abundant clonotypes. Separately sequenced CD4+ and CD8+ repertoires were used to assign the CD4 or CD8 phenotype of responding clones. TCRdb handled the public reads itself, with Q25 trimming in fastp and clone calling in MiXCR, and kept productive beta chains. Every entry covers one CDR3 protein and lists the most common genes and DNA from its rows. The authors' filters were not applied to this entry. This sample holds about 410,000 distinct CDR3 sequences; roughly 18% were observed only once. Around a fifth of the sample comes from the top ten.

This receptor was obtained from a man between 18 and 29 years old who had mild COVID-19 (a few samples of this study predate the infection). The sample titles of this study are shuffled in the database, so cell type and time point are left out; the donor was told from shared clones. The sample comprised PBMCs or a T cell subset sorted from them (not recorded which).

The CDR3 has the sequence CASSPEPSTSSTDTQYF. The DNA sequence reads TGCGCCAGCAGCCCGGAGCCTAGTACCTCTAGCACAGATACGCAGTATTTT. The rearranged chain carries TRBV5-1 and TRBJ2-3; no D segment can be confidently identified. From the cysteine up to the phenylalanine, the CDR3 has a length of 17 residues. Only the CDR3 region is kept as DNA, spanning 51 bases read in frame from base 1. Via the germline V gene, CDR1 is SGHRS and CDR2 YFSETQ. Between the V and J ends, shortened by 4 bases and 0 bases respectively, the junction contains 18 bases.